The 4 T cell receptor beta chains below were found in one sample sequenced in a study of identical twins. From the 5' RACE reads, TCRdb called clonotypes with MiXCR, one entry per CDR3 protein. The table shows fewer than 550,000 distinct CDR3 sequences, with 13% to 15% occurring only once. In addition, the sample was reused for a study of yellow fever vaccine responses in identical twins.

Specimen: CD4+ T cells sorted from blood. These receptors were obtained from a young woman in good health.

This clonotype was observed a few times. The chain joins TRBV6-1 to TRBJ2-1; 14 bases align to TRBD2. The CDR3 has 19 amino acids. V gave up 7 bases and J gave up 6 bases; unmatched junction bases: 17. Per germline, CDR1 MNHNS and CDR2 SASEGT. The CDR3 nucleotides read TGTGCCAGCACCCAGGGGCTGACTAGCGGGAGGGCCAGGATCAATGAGCAGTTCTTC. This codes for CASTQGLTSGRARINEQFF.

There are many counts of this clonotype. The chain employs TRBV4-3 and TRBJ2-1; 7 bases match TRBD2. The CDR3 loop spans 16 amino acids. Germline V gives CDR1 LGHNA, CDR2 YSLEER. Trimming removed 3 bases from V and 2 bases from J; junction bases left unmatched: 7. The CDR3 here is CASSQGAGRPYNEQFF. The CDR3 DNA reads TGCGCCAGCAGCCAGGGAGCGGGAAGGCCCTACAATGAGCAGTTCTTC.

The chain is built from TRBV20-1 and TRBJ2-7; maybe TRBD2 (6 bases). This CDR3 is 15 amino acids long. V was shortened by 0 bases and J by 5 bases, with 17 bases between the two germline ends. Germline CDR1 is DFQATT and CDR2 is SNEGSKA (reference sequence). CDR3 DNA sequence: TGCAGTGCTAGAGATCCACGGGAGCAAAGGAACGAGCAGTACTTC. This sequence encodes CSARDPREQRNEQYF.

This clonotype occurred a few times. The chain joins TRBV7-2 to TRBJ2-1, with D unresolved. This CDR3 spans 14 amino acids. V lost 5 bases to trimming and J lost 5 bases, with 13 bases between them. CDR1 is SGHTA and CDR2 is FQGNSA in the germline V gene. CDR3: CASSPPSVDNEQFF. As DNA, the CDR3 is TGTGCCAGCAGCCCACCTAGTGTTGACAATGAGCAGTTCTTC. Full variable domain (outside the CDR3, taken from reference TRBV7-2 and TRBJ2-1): GAGVSQSPSNKVTEKGKDVELRCDPISGHTALYWYRQSLGQGLEFLIYFQGNSAPDKSGLPSDRFSAERTGGSVSTLTIQRTQQEDSAVYLCASSPPSVDNEQFFGPGTRLTVL.